This TCR beta chain was captured in a study of beta chain features in type 1 diabetes. General study points: Diminished insertions and augmented deletions at VDJ junctions characterized type 1 diabetes patients.

Of note for this clone: Its antigen remains unknown. Distinct nucleotide sequences in the sample also encode this CDR3.

Trimming took off 5 bases at V and 0 bases at J, with 8 bases between the two ends. CDR1 and CDR2 from the germline V gene are SNHLY and FYNNEI. The CDR3 has 14 amino acids. The whole isolated RNA underwent reverse transcription, so sequencing captured expressed TCRB transcripts. The table came from immunoSEQ multiplex PCR; TCRdb's copy has only in-frame clones and leaves some out. Of fewer than 650,000 clones listed, around 15% are singletons. Sorted cells reached over 98% purity in every population. The rearrangement uses TRBV2 and TRBJ1-3; D possibly corresponds to TRBD1 (5 bases). The sequence was obtained from a man aged 18 to 35 in good health. The sequenced sample was naive CD4+ T cells from blood. Here the CDR3 DNA reads TGTGCCAGCAGTCCCGGGGGCTCTGGAAACACCATATATTTT. Amino acids: CASSPGGSGNTIYF.